This T cell receptor beta chain stems from a study of T-cell reconstitution after alpha-beta-depleted transplantation in children. CDR1 and CDR2 (germline): DFQATT, SNEGSKA (reference sequence). Germline trimming cut 3 bases from V and 3 bases from J; bases unmatched to any gene: 10. The CDR3 covers 16 residues. Unique molecular identifiers were built into the TCRbeta library. TCRdb recomputed calls from the PCR reads with MiXCR, one row per CDR3 protein. The data hold a few hundred thousand distinct CDR3 sequences, with around 21% observed a single time. The chain joins TRBV20-1 to TRBJ2-1; 8 nucleotides agree with TRBD2. The clonotype was recovered from a human donor who donated a stem cell graft to a child with acute myeloid leukemia. Sequences were derived from PBMCs from the stem cell graft donor, sampled from the stem cell graft. CDR3 DNA sequence: TGCAGTGCTAGTGGTACTAGCGGAGTCTTCTACAATGAGCAGTTCTTC. Amino acids: CSASGTSGVFYNEQFF.